This T cell receptor (beta chain) was profiled in a study of blood T cells in healthy people across ages. About 10 milliliters of peripheral blood were drawn from each donor into EDTA-treated tubes. No fewer than 5 micrograms of total RNA were isolated from every sample. Study results and caveats: TCR beta diversity, measured per million T cells, fell in a roughly linear way with age. Both higher diversity and more naive CD4+ cells marked long-lived donors when set against aged donors.

Using a J-beta primer mix together with a sample-barcoded 5' primer, a second PCR was run for roughly 7 to 12 cycles. From the 5' RACE reads, TCRdb called clonotypes with MiXCR, one entry per CDR3 protein. The sample lists around 800,000 distinct CDR3 sequences; about 55% were seen once. Germline CDR1 MNHNS, CDR2 SASEGT. This CDR3 is built from 14 residues. The V end was cut by 6 bases, the J end by 14 bases, with 24 bases between. In its sample, this clonotype was seen a few times. What it recognizes is unknown. The gene calls are TRBV6-1 and TRBJ2-3; a weak D match, TRBD1 (7 bases). The receptor was derived from a man aged 80 or over in good health. The sequenced material came from blood. The CDR3: CASRTGTGDRYAYF. CDR3 nucleotide sequence: TGTGCCAGCAGGACGGGGACGGGGGACAGATACGCGTATTTT.